A selection of T cell receptor beta chains follows, all from one sample in a study of T-cell memory formation after mild COVID-19. TCRdb recomputed calls from the 5' RACE reads with MiXCR, one row per CDR3 protein. This sample yields 390,000 or so distinct CDR3 sequences, of which about 16% are seen a single time; about 22% belongs to the top ten. What was sequenced was PBMCs or a T cell subset sorted from them (not recorded which). The receptors here all came from a man aged 18 to 35 who had mild COVID-19 (a few samples of this study predate the infection). Cell type and time point are not known. The CDR3 runs from the conserved cysteine through the conserved F or W. The order of the fields is CDR3 protein, CDR3 DNA, clone size, CDR3 length, D gene, J gene, V gene. A D gene is named only where the DNA matches it firmly. Size is omitted from some rows. Given values are once, few, many or a class for expanded clones.

CASSSGHLQYF TGTGCCAGCAGCTCCGGACACTTACAGTACTTC - 11 - TRBJ2-7 TRBV6-2/TRBV6-3
CASSLLAGVNEQFF TGCGCCAGCAGCTTGCTAGCGGGGGTAAATGAGCAGTTCTTC few 14 TRBD2 TRBJ2-1 TRBV5-1
CASSTRGQGHGELFF TGTGCCAGCAGCACCAGGGGACAGGGGCACGGGGAGCTGTTTTTT many 15 TRBD1 TRBJ2-2 TRBV7-2
CASSDRDRGSYEQYF TGCGCCAGCAGCGACCGGGACAGGGGCTCCTACGAGCAGTACTTC - 15 TRBD1 TRBJ2-7 TRBV5-1
CASSPRQFPITEAFF TGTGCCAGCAGTCCGAGACAGTTTCCAATCACTGAAGCTTTCTTT - 15 - TRBJ1-1 TRBV28
CSAGTYGYTF TGCAGTGCTGGGACCTATGGCTACACCTTC few 10 - TRBJ1-2 TRBV20-1
CSAHRDRARNIQYF TGCAGTGCACACCGGGACAGGGCTAGAAACATTCAGTACTTC few 14 TRBD1 TRBJ2-4 TRBV20-1
CASSRTSGAIGELFF TGTGCCAGCAGTCGTACTAGCGGGGCTATCGGGGAGCTGTTTTTT - 15 TRBD2 TRBJ2-2 TRBV7-6
CASSAPGSGGARNEQFF TGTGCCAGCAGTGCCCCGGGGAGCGGGGGGGCGCGCAATGAGCAGTTCTTC - 17 TRBD2 TRBJ2-1 TRBV27
CASSSTATNEKLFF TGCGCCAGCAGCTCGACTGCAACTAATGAAAAACTGTTTTTT - 14 - TRBJ1-4 TRBV5-1
CASSNTGSDEQYF TGTGCCAGCAGCAACACAGGTTCCGACGAGCAGTACTTC - 13 - TRBJ2-7 TRBV7-6
CASRDLGNTIYF TGTGCCAGCAGGGACCTAGGAAACACCATATATTTT - 12 - TRBJ1-3 TRBV6-6
CASSPRTATGELFF TGCGCCAGCAGCCCCCGGACAGCCACCGGGGAGCTGTTTTTT few 14 - TRBJ2-2 TRBV4-1
CASSLYGAVTNTEAFF TGCGCCAGCAGCTTGTATGGGGCAGTAACGAACACTGAAGCTTTCTTT few 16 - TRBJ1-1 TRBV5-1
CASRQTGNTEAFF TGTGCCAGCAGACAGACAGGGAACACTGAAGCTTTCTTT - 13 - TRBJ1-1 TRBV3-1
CASSWSNTGELFF TGCGCCAGCAGTTGGAGTAACACCGGGGAGCTGTTTTTT - 13 - TRBJ2-2 TRBV5-1
CSVEEQEVAGELFF TGCAGCGTTGAAGAGCAGGAGGTTGCCGGGGAGCTGTTTTTT few 14 - TRBJ2-2 TRBV29-1
CAGQTQTDAGELFF TGTGCCGGACAAACCCAGACAGACGCCGGGGAGCTGTTTTTT - 14 - TRBJ2-2 TRBV12-3/TRBV12-4
CASSFSRLAGREQYF TGTGCCAGCAGCTTTTCGAGACTAGCGGGGAGGGAGCAGTACTTC - 15 TRBD2 TRBJ2-7 TRBV11-2
CASSPARGTQETQYF TGTGCCAGCAGCCCAGCTCGGGGGACCCAAGAGACCCAGTACTTC - 15 - TRBJ2-5 TRBV7-9
CASSLPRQGGNTEAFF TGTGCCAGCAGTTTACCTAGACAGGGGGGGAACACTGAAGCTTTCTTT - 16 TRBD1 TRBJ1-1 TRBV6-5
CASSSFAGGRVEQFF TGTGCCAGCAGCTCGTTCGCGGGGGGGCGCGTTGAGCAGTTCTTC - 15 TRBD2 TRBJ2-1 TRBV7-9
CASTGGPGTDTQYF TGTGCCAGTACTGGGGGACCAGGCACAGATACGCAGTATTTT few 14 - TRBJ2-3 TRBV19
CASSRYRMNTEAFF TGTGCCAGCAGCCGATACAGGATGAACACTGAAGCTTTCTTT once 14 - TRBJ1-1 TRBV3-1
CASSASSGSYNEQFF TGTGCCAGCAGCGCTTCTAGCGGGAGTTACAATGAGCAGTTCTTC many 15 TRBD2 TRBJ2-1 TRBV9
CASSPRGRVPTGELFF TGTGCCAGCAGCCCCCGGGGCAGGGTCCCCACCGGGGAGCTGTTTTTT few 16 - TRBJ2-2 TRBV11-2
CASSHDGGDGYTF TGTGCCAGCAGCCACGACGGGGGGGATGGCTACACCTTC few 13 - TRBJ1-2 TRBV6-5
CASGLAGSTDTQYF TGTGCCAGCGGGTTAGCGGGGAGCACAGATACGCAGTATTTT many 14 TRBD2 TRBJ2-3 TRBV5-6
CSATRVAATDTQYF TGCAGTGCTACAAGGGTAGCGGCCACAGATACGCAGTATTTT - 14 - TRBJ2-3 TRBV20-1
CASSLDVWYEQYF TGTGCCAGCAGCCTGGACGTCTGGTACGAGCAGTACTTC few 13 - TRBJ2-7 TRBV12-3/TRBV12-4
CASSLQGNGNNEQFF TGTGCCAGCAGCTTACAGGGGAACGGTAATAATGAGCAGTTCTTC many 15 - TRBJ2-1 TRBV7-3
CASSLGVRNTIYF TGCGCCAGCAGCTTGGGGGTACGAAACACCATATATTTT many 13 - TRBJ1-3 TRBV5-1
CASRLQGTHTEAFF TGTGCCAGCAGGCTACAGGGGACACATACTGAAGCTTTCTTT - 14 TRBD1 TRBJ1-1 TRBV6-6
CASTVGRGGYTF TGTGCCAGCACTGTGGGAAGGGGTGGCTACACCTTC - 12 - TRBJ1-2 TRBV6-1
CASSQVPGGNTIYF TGCGCCAGCAGCCAAGTCCCGGGGGGAAACACCATATATTTT few 14 - TRBJ1-3 TRBV4-1
CAIGGYRVGSRLFF TGTGCCATCGGAGGGTATCGAGTTGGCTCACGGCTGTTTTTT - 14 - TRBJ1-4 TRBV19
CSAPPRAGVYDTQYF TGCAGTGCCCCCCCTCGGGCGGGGGTTTATGATACGCAGTATTTT few 15 TRBD2 TRBJ2-3 TRBV20-1
CASNKGGYEQFF TGTGCCAGTAACAAAGGGGGCTATGAGCAGTTCTTC - 12 TRBD1 TRBJ2-1 TRBV19
CASSSTLAKNIQYF TGTGCCAGCAGTTCGACTTTAGCCAAAAACATTCAGTACTTC few 14 - TRBJ2-4 TRBV5-6
CASSLDVRRNTGELFF TGCGCCAGCAGCTTGGACGTCCGTCGTAACACCGGGGAGCTGTTTTTT - 16 - TRBJ2-2 TRBV5-1
CASSPPEWTATYGYTF TGTGCCAGCTCACCACCTGAATGGACAGCGACCTATGGCTACACCTTC - 16 - TRBJ1-2 TRBV18
CASSPGGVSTQYF TGTGCCAGCTCACCCGGAGGTGTCTCGACCCAGTACTTC once 13 - TRBJ2-5 TRBV18
CASSLYRFGNTIYF TGTGCCAGCAGCTTATACAGGTTCGGAAACACCATATATTTT - 14 - TRBJ1-3 TRBV7-8
CASSLGGTAVSDTQYF TGCGCCAGCAGCTTGGGCGGGACCGCGGTTTCGGATACGCAGTATTTT - 16 - TRBJ2-3 TRBV5-1
CASSYSENEQYF TGTGCCAGCAGTTACTCGGAAAACGAGCAGTACTTC - 12 - TRBJ2-7 TRBV6-5
CASSILPPSGGGETQYF TGTGCCAGTAGTATCCTCCCCCCTAGCGGGGGGGGGGAGACCCAGTACTTC few 17 TRBD2 TRBJ2-5 TRBV19
CASSQRQGKTEKLFF TGTGCCAGCAGCCAACGACAGGGGAAGACTGAAAAACTGTTTTTT - 15 TRBD1 TRBJ1-4 TRBV3-1
CASSQDRTGTDTQYF TGTGCCAGCAGCCAAGATCGAACAGGGACAGATACGCAGTATTTT - 15 - TRBJ2-3 TRBV3-1
CASSSGHLRDTEAFF TGTGCCAGCAGCTCCGGACACCTGAGGGACACTGAAGCTTTCTTT few 15 - TRBJ1-1 TRBV6-2/TRBV6-3
CASSAGDGQPQHF TGCGCCAGCAGCGCGGGGGACGGGCAGCCCCAGCATTTT - 13 - TRBJ1-5 TRBV5-1
CASSLDGGSEAFF TGTGCCAGCAGCTTAGACGGCGGGTCTGAAGCTTTCTTT few 13 - TRBJ1-1 TRBV7-9
CASSHLGGGVSQYF TGTGCCAGCAGTCATCTTGGCGGGGGGGTTTCGCAGTATTTT - 14 TRBD2 TRBJ2-3 TRBV28
CASSATGEGFEQYF TGTGCCAGCAGCGCGACAGGGGAAGGTTTCGAGCAGTACTTC few 14 TRBD1 TRBJ2-7 TRBV7-6
CSARGGGHGYTF TGCAGTGCTAGAGGTGGAGGCCATGGCTACACCTTC few 12 - TRBJ1-2 TRBV20-1
CSARLSGANVLTF TGCAGTGCTAGGCTTTCTGGGGCCAACGTCCTGACTTTC few 13 - TRBJ2-6 TRBV20-1